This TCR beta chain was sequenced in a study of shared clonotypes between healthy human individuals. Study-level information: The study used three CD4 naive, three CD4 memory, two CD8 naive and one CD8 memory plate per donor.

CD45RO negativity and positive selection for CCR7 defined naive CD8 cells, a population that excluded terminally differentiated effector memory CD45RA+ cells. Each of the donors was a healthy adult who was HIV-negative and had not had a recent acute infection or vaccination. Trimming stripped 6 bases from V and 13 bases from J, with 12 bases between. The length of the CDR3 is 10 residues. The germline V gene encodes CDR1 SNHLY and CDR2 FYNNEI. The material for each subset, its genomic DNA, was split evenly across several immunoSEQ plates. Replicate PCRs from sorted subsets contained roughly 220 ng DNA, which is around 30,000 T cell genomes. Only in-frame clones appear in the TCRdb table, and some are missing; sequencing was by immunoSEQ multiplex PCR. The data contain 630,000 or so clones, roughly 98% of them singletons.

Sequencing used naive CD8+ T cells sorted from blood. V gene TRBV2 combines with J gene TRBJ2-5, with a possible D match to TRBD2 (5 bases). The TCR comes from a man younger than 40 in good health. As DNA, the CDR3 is TGTGCCAGCAGGGCGGAGGTATGGTACTTC. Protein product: CASRAEVWYF.